This TCR beta chain originates from a study of T-cell reconstitution after alpha-beta-depleted transplantation in children. The study's findings and limits: Two months or so post-transplant, alpha-beta T cells reportedly derived from several hundred expanded graft clones. A year post-transplant, T-cell counts and diversity derived mostly from newly produced T cells. Certain patients had high TCRbeta diversity at day 60, and it came from recipient T cells and thymic progenitors that survived.

Preparation of the TCRbeta library involved a method that used unique molecular identifiers. From the PCR reads, TCRdb called clonotypes with MiXCR, one entry per CDR3 protein. Among about 580,000 distinct CDR3 sequences, more than 20% were seen once, and the ten largest hold 11% to 15%. A remark on this clonotype: Its antigen is unidentified.

This CDR3 comprises 14 residues. With V trimmed by 6 bases and J by 4 bases, 7 bases remained unmatched. From germline, CDR1 is ENHRY and CDR2 SYGVKD. The sequence derives from a boy younger than two who had a stem cell transplant for acute myeloid leukemia, so the T cells may come from the graft donor. This rearrangement joins TRBV10-3 to TRBJ2-3, with 7 nucleotides matching TRBD1. Sequences were derived from PBMCs, mostly from graft donor cells, sampled 360 days after TCRalphabeta/CD19-depleted stem cell transplant. CDR3 protein: CAIRNDRVPDTQYF. The CDR3 nucleotides are TGTGCCATCAGGAATGACAGGGTTCCAGATACGCAGTATTTT.